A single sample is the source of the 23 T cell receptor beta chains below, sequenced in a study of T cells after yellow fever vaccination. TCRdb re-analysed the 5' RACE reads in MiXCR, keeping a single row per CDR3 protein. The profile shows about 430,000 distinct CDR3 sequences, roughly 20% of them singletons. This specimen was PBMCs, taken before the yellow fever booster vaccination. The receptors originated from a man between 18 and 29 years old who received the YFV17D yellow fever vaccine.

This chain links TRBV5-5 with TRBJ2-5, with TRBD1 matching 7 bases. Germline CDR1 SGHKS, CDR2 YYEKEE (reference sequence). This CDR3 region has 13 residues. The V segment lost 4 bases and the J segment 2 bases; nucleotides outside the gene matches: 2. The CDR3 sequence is CASSGTDQETQYF. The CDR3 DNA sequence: TGTGCCAGCAGCGGGACAGATCAAGAGACCCAGTACTTC.

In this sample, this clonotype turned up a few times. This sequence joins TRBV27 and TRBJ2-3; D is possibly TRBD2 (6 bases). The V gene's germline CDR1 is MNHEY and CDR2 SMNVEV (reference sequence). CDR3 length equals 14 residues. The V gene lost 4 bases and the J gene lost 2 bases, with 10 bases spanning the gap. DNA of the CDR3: TGTGCCAGCAGTTGGAGGGATAACACAGATACGCAGTATTTT. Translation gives CASSWRDNTDTQYF.

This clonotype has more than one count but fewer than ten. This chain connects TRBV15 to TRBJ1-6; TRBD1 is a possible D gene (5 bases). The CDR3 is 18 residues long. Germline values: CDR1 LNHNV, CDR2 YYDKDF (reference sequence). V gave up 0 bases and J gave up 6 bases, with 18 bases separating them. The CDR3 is CATSRDSRDYGGNSPLHF. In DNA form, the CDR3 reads TGTGCCACCAGCAGAGATTCCAGGGACTATGGGGGTAATTCACCCCTCCACTTT. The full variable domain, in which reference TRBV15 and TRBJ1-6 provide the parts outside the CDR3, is DAMVIQNPRYQVTQFGKPVTLSCSQTLNHNVMYWYQQKSSQAPKLLFHYYDKDFNNEADTPDNFQSRRPNTSFCFLDIRSPGLGDTAMYLCATSRDSRDYGGNSPLHFGNGTRLTVT.

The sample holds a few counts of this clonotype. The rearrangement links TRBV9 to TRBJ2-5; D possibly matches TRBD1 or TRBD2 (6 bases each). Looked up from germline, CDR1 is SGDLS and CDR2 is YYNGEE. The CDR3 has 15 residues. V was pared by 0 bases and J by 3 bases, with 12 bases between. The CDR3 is CASSVAGALEETQYF. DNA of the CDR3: TGTGCCAGCAGCGTAGCGGGGGCCCTCGAAGAGACCCAGTACTTC.

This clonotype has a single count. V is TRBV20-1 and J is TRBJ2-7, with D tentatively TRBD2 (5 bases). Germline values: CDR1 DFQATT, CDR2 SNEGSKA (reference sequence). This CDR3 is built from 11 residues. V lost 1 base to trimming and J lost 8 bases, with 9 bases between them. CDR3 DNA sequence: TGCAGTGCTAGAGGATCGGGGAAGCAGTACTTC. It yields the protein CSARGSGKQYF.

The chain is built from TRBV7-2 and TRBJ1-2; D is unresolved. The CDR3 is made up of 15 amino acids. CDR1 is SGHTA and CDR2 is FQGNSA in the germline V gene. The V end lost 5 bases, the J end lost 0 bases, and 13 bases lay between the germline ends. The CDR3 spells CASSANLRSNYGYTF. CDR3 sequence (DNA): TGTGCCAGCAGCGCCAACTTAAGGTCTAACTATGGCTACACCTTC.

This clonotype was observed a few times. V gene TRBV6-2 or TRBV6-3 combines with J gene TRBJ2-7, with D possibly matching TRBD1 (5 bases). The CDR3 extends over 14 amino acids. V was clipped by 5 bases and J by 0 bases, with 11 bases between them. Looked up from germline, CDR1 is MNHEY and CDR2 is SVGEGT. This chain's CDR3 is CASSPAQGSYEQYF. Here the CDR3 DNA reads TGTGCCAGCAGTCCTGCGCAGGGCTCCTACGAGCAGTACTTC.

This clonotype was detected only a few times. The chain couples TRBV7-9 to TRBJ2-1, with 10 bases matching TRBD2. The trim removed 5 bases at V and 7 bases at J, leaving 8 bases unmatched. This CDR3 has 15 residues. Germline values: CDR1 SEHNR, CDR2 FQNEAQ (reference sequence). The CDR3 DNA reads TGTGCCAGCAGCCCCGGGACTAGCGTTAGGAATGAGCAGTTCTTC. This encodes CASSPGTSVRNEQFF.

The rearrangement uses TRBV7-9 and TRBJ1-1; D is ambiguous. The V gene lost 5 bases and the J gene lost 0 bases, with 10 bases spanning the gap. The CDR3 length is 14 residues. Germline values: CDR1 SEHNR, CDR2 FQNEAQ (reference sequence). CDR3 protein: CASSPRRLNTEAFF. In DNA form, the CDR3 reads TGTGCCAGCAGCCCCCGCAGGTTGAACACTGAAGCTTTCTTT.

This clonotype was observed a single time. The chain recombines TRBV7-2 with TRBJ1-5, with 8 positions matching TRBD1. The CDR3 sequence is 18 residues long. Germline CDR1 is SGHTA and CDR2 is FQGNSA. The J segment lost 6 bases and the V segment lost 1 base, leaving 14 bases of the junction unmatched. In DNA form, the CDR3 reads TGTGCCAGCAGCTTAGTTCTCCGCGCAGGGGGCTGGAGTCAGCCCCAGCATTTT. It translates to CASSLVLRAGGWSQPQHF.

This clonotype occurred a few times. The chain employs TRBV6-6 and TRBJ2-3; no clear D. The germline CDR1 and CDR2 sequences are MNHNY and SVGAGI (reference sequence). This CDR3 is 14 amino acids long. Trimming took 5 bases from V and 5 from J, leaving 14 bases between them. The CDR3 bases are TGTGCCAGCAGTACCCGGCCATCCCGAGATACGCAGTATTTT. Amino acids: CASSTRPSRDTQYF.

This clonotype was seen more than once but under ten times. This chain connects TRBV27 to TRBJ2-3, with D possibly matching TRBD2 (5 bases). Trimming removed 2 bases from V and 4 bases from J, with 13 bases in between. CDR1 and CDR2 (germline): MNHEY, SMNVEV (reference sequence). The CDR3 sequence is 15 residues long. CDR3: CASSLNSMRADTQYF. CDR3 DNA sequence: TGTGCCAGCAGTTTAAACTCCATGCGGGCAGATACGCAGTATTTT.

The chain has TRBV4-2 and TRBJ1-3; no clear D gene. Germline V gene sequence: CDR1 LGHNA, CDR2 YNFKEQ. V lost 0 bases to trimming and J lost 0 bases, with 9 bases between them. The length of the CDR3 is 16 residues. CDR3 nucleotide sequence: TGTGCCAGCAGCCAAGATTCCGGATACTCTGGAAACACCATATATTTT. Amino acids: CASSQDSGYSGNTIYF.

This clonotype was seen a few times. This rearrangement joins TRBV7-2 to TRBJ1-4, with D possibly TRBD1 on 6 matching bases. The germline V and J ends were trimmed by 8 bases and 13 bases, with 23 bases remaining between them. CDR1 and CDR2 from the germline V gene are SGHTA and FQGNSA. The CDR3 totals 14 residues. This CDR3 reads CASSLSRGPEILFF. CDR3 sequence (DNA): TGTGCCAGCTCCCTTTCCCGGGGGCCGGAGATACTGTTTTTT. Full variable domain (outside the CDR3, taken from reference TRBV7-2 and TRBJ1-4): GAGVSQSPSNKVTEKGKDVELRCDPISGHTALYWYRQSLGQGLEFLIYFQGNSAPDKSGLPSDRFSAERTGGSVSTLTIQRTQQEDSAVYLCASSLSRGPEILFFGSGTQLSVL.

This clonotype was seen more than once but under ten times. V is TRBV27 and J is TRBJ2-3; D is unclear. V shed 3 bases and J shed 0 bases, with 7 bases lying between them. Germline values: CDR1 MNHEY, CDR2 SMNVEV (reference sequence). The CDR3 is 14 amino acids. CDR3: CASSLSRSTDTQYF. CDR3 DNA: TGTGCCAGCAGTTTGAGCCGCAGCACAGATACGCAGTATTTT.

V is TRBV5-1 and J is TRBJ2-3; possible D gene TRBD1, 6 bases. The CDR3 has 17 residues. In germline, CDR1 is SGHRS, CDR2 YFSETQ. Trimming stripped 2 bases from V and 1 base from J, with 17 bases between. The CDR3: CASSLPSGQTRTDTQYF. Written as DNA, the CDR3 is TGCGCCAGCAGCTTACCCAGTGGACAGACTCGCACAGATACGCAGTATTTT.

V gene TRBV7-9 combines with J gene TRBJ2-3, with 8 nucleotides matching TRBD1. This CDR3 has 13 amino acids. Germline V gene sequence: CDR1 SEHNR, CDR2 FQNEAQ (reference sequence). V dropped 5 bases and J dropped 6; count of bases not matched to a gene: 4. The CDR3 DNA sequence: TGTGCCAGCAGCCAACAGGGGGGCGATACGCAGTATTTT. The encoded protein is CASSQQGGDTQYF. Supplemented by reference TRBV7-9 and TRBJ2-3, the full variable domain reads DTGVSQNPRHKITKRGQNVTFRCDPISEHNRLYWYRQTLGQGPEFLTYFQNEAQLEKSRLLSDRFSAERPKGSFSTLEIQRTEQGDSAMYLCASSQQGGDTQYFGPGTRLTVL.

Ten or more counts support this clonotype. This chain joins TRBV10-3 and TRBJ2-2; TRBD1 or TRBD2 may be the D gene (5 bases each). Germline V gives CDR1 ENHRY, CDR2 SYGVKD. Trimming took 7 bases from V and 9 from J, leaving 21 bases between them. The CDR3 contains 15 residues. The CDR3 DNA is TGTGCCATCAAGGAGTCGAATGAGGGGAATAGGGAGCTGTTTTTT. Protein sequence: CAIKESNEGNRELFF.

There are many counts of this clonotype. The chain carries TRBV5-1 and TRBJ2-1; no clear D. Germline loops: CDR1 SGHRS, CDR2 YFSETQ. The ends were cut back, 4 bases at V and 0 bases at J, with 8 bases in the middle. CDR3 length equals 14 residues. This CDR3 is CASSPADSYNEQFF. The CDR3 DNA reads TGCGCCAGCAGCCCGGCGGACTCCTACAATGAGCAGTTCTTC. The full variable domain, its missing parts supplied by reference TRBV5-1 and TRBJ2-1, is KAGVTQTPRYLIKTRGQQVTLSCSPISGHRSVSWYQQTPGQGLQFLFEYFSETQRNKGNFPGRFSGRQFSNSRSEMNVSTLELGDSALYLCASSPADSYNEQFFGPGTRLTVL.

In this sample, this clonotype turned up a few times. The CDR3 reads CASSLASGRETQYF. In DNA, the CDR3 is TGCGCCAGCAGCTTGGCCTCTGGGCGGGAGACCCAGTACTTC. J is TRBJ2-5 and V is TRBV5-1; D is ambiguous. V shed 0 bases and J shed 5 bases, with 11 bases lying between them. Germline V gene lookup returns CDR1 SGHRS and CDR2 YFSETQ. The CDR3 covers 14 residues.

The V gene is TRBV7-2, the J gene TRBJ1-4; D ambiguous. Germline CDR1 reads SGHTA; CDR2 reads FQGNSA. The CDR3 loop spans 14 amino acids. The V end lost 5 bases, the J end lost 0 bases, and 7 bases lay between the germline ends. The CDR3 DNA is TGTGCCAGCAGCATGGTGCCAACTAATGAAAAACTGTTTTTT. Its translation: CASSMVPTNEKLFF.

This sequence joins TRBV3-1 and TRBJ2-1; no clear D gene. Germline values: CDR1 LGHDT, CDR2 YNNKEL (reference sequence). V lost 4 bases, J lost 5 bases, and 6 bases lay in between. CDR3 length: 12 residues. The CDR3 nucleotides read TGTGCCAGCAGCCGGTTCAACAATGAGCAGTTCTTC. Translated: CASSRFNNEQFF.

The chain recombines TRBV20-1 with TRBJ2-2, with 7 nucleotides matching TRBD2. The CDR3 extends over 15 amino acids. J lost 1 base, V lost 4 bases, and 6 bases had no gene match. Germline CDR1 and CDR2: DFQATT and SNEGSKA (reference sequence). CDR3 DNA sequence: TGCAGTGCTACACGGACGGGGGGGAACACCGGGGAGCTGTTTTTT. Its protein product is CSATRTGGNTGELFF.